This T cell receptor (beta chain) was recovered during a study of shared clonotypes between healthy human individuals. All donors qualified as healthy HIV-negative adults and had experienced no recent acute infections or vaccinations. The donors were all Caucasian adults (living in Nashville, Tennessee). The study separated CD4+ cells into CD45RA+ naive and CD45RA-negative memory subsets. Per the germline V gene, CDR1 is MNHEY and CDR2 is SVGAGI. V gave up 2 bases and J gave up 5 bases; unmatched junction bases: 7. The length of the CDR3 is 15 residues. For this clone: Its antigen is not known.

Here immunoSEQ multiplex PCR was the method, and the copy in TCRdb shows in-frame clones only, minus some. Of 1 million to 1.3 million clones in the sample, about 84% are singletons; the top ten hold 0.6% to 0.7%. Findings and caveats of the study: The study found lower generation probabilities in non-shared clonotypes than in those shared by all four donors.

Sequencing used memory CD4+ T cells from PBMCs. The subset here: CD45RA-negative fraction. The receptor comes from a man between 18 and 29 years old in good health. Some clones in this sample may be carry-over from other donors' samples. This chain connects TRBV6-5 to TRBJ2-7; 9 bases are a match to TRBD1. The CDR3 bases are TGTGCCAGCAGTTACGAGGGGACAGGGAGGAACGAGCAGTACTTC. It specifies CASSYEGTGRNEQYF.